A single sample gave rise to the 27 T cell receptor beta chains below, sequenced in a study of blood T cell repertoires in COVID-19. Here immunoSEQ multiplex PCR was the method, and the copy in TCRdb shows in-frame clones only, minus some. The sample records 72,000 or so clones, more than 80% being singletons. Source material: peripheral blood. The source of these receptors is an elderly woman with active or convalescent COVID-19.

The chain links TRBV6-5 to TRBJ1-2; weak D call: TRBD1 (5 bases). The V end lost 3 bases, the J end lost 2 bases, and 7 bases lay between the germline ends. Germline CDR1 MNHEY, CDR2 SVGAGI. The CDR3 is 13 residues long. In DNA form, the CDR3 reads TGTGCCAGCAGTTATCGACAGAACTATGGCTACACCTTC. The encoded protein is CASSYRQNYGYTF.

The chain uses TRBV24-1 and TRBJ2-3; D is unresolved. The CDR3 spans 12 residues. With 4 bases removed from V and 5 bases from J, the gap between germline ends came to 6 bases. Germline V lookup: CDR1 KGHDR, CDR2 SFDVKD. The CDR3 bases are TGTGCCACCAGTGACCAGCGAGATACGCAGTATTTT. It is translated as CATSDQRDTQYF.

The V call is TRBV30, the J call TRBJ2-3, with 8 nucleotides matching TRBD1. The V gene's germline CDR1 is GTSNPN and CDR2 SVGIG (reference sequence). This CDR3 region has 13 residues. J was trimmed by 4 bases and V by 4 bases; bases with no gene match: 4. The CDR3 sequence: CAWTRQGSDTQYF. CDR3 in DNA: TGTGCCTGGACCAGACAGGGGTCAGATACGCAGTATTTT.

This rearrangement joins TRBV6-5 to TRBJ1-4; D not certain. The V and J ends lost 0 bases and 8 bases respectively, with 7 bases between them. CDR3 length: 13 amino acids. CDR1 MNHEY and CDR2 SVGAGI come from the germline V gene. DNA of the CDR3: TGTGCCAGCAGTTACTCGACTGGGGAAAAACTGTTTTTT. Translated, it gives CASSYSTGEKLFF.

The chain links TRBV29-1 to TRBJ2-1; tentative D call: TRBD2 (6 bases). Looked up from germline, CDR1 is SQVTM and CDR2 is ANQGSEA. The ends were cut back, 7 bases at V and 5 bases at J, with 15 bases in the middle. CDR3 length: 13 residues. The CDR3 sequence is CSAQGGGNNEQFF. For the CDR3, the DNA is TGCAGCGCCCAGGGAGGTGGGAACAATGAGCAGTTCTTC.

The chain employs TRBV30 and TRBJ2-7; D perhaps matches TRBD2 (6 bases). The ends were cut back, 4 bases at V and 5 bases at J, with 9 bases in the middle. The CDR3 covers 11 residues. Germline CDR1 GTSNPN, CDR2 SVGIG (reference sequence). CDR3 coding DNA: TGTGCCTGGAAACCGGGGGACGAGCAGTACTTC. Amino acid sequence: CAWKPGDEQYF.

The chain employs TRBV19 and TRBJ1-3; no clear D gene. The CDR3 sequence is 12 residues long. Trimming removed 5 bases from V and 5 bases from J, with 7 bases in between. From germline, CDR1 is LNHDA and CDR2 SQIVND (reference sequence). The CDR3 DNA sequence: TGTGCCAGTAGTTTTCAGAGAAACACCATATATTTT. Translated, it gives CASSFQRNTIYF.

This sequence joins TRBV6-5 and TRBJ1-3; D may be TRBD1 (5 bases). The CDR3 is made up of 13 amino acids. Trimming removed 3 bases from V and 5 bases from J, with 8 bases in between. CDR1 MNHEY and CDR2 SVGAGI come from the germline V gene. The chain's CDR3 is CASSYGQRNTIYF. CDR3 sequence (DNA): TGTGCCAGCAGTTATGGACAAAGAAACACCATATATTTT.

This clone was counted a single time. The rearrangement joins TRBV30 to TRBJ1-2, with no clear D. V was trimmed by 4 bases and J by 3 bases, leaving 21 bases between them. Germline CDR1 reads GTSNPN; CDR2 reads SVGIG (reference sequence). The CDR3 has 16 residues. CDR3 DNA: TGTGCCTGGATCCCCCCCGACATCAACGCCCACTATGGCTACACCTTC. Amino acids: CAWIPPDINAHYGYTF.

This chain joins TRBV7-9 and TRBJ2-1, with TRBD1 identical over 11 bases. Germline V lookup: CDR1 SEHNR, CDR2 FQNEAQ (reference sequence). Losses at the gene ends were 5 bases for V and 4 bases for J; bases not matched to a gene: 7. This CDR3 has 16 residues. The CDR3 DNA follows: TGTGCCAGCAGCGTACTCCGGGACAGGGGGTACAATGAGCAGTTCTTC. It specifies CASSVLRDRGYNEQFF.

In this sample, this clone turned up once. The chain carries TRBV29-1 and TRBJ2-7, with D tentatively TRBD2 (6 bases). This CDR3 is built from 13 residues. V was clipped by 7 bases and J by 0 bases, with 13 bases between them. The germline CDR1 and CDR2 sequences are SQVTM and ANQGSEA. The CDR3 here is CSARDLSSYEQYF. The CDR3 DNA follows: TGCAGCGCCCGGGACTTGAGCTCCTACGAGCAGTACTTC.

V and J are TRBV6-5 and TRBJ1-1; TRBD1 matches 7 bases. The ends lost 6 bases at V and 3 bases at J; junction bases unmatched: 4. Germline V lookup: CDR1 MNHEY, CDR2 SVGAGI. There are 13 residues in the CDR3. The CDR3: CASRRDRDTEAFF. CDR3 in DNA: TGTGCCAGCAGACGGGACAGAGACACTGAAGCTTTCTTT.

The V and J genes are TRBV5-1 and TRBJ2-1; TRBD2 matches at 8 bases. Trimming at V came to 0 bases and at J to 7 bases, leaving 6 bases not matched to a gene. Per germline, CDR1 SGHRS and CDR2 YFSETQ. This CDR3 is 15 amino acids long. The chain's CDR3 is CASSLDSGALNEQFF. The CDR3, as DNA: TGCGCCAGCAGCTTGGATAGCGGGGCCTTAAATGAGCAGTTCTTC.

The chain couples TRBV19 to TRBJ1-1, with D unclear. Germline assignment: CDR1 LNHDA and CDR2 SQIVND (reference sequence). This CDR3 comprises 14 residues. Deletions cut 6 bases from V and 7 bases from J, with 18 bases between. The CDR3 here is CASRLGVRQSEAFF. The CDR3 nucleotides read TGTGCCAGTAGACTTGGAGTACGCCAAAGTGAAGCTTTCTTT.

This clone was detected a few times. CDR3 residues: CASSSLVGTSPTDTQYF. In nucleotides, the CDR3 is TGTGCCAGCAGCTCTCTCGTTGGGACTAGCCCCACAGATACGCAGTATTTT. The chain carries TRBV9 and TRBJ2-3, with 9 bases matching TRBD2. Germline V gene sequence: CDR1 SGDLS, CDR2 YYNGEE. CDR3 length equals 17 residues. The V and J ends lost 4 bases and 2 bases, in that order; junction bases with no gene match: 11.

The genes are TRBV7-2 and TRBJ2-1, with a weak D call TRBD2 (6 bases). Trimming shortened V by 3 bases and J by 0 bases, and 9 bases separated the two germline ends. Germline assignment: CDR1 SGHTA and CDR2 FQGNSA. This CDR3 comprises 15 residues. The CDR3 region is CASSLTRFSYNEQFF. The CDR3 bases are TGTGCCAGCAGCTTGACTAGATTCTCCTACAATGAGCAGTTCTTC.

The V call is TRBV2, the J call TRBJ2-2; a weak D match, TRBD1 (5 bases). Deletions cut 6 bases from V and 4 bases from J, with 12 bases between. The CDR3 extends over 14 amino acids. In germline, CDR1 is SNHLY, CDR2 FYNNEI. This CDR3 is CASRAGKATGELFF. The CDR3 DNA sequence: TGTGCCAGCAGGGCAGGGAAGGCCACCGGGGAGCTGTTTTTT.

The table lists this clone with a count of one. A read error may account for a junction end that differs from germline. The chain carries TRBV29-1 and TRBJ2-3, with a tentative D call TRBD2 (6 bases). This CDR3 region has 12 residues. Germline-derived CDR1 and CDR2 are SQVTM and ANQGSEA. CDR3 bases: TGCAGCGTCGAAGCGGGTGCAGATACGCAGTATTTT. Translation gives CSVEAGADTQYF.

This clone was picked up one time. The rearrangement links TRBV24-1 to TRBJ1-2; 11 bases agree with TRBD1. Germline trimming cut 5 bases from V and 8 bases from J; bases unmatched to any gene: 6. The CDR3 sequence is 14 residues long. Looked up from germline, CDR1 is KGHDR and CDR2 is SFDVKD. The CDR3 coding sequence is TGTGCCACCAGTGCCCACGGGACAGGGGGAGGCTACACCTTC. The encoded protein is CATSAHGTGGGYTF.

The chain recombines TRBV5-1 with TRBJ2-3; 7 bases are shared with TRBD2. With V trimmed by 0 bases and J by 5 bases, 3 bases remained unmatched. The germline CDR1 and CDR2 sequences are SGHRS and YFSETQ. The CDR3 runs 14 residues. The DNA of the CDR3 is TGCGCCAGCAGCTTGGAAGGGAGGGGAGATACGCAGTATTTT. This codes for CASSLEGRGDTQYF. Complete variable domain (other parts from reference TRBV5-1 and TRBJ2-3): KAGVTQTPRYLIKTRGQQVTLSCSPISGHRSVSWYQQTPGQGLQFLFEYFSETQRNKGNFPGRFSGRQFSNSRSEMNVSTLELGDSALYLCASSLEGRGDTQYFGPGTRLTVL.

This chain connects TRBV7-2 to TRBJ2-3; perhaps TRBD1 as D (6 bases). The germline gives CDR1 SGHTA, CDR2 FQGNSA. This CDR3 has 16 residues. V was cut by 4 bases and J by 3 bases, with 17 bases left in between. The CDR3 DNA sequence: TGTGCCAGCAGCTATTCAGGGGTTGCACAAACAGATACGCAGTATTTT. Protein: CASSYSGVAQTDTQYF.

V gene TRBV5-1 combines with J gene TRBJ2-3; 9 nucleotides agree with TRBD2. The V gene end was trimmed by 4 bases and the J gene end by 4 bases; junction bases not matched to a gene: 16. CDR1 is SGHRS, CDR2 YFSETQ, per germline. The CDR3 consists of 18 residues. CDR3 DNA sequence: TGCGCCAGCAGCCCTGAGGTAAAGCGGGGGGATCTTGCAGATACGCAGTATTTT. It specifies CASSPEVKRGDLADTQYF.

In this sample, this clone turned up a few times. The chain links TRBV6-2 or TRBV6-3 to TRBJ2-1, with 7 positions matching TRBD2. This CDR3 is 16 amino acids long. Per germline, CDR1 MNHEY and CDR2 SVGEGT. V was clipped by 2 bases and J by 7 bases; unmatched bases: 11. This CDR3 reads CASSYTTGLVLNEQFF. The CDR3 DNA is TGTGCCAGCAGTTACACCACCGGACTAGTTTTGAATGAGCAGTTCTTC.

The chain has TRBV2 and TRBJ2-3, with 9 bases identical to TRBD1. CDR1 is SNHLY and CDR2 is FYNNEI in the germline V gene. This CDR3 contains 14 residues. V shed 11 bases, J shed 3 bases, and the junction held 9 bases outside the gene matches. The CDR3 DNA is TGTGCCGGTAATTCCGGGACAGGGACAGATACGCAGTATTTT. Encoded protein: CAGNSGTGTDTQYF.

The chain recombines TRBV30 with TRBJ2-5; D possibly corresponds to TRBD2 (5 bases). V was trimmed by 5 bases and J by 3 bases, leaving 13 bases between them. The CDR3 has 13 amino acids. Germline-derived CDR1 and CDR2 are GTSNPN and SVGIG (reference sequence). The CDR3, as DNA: TGTGCCTGGTCCCGGGATACGGAAGAGACCCAGTACTTC. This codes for CAWSRDTEETQYF.

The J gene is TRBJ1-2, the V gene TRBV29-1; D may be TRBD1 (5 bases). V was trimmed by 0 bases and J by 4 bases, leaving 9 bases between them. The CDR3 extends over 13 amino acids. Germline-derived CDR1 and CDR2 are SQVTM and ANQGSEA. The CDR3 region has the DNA TGCAGCGTTGAAGACGTCGGGGGCTATGGCTACACCTTC. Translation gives CSVEDVGGYGYTF.

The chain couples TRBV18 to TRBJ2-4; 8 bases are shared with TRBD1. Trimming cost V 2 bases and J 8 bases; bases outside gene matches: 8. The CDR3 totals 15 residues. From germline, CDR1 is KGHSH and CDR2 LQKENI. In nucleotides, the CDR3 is TGTGCCAGCTCACCAACAATGACAGGGGCGGACATTCAGTACTTC. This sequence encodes CASSPTMTGADIQYF.